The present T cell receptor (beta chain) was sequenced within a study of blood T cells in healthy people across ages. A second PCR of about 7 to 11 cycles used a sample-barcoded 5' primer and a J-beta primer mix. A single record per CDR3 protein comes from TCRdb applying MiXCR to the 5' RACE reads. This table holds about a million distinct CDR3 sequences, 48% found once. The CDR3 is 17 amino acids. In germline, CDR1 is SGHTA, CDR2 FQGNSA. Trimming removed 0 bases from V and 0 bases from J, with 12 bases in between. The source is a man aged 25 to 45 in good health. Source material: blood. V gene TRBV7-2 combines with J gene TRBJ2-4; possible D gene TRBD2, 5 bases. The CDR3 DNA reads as TGTGCCAGCAGCTTAGCCCCCGGACTGATAGCCAAAAACATTCAGTACTTC. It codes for CASSLAPGLIAKNIQYF.